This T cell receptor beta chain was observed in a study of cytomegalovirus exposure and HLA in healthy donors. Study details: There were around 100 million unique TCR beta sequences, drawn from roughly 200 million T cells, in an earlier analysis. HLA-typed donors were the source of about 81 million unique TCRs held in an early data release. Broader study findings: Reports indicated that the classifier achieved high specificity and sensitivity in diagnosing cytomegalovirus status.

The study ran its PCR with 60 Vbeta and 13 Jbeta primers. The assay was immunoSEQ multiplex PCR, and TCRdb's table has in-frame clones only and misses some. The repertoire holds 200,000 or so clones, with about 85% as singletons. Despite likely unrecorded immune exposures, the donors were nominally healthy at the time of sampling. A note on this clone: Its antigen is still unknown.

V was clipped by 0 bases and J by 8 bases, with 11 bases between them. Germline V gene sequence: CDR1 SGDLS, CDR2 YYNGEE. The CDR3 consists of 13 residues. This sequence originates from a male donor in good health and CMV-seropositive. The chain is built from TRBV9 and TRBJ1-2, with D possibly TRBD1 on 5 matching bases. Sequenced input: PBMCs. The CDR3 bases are TGTGCCAGCAGCGTAGGAAGGGGCGAGGGCTACACCTTC. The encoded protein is CASSVGRGEGYTF.